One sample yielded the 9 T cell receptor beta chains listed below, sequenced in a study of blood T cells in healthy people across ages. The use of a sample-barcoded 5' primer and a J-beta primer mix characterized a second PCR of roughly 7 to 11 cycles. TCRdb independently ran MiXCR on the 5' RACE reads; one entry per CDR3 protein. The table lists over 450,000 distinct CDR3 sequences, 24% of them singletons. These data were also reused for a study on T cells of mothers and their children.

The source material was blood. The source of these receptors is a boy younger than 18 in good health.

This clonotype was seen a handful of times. The CDR3 spells CAIKAGGINYGYTF. Here the CDR3 DNA reads TGTGCCATCAAGGCTGGGGGAATCAACTATGGCTACACCTTC. The V call is TRBV10-3, the J call TRBJ1-2, with TRBD1 as a possible D gene (5 bases). The ends were cut back, 7 bases at V and 2 bases at J, with 14 bases in the middle. This CDR3 region has 14 residues. Per germline, CDR1 ENHRY and CDR2 SYGVKD.

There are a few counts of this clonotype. The chain's CDR3 is CASSPYGKGSDTIYF. Here the CDR3 DNA reads TGTGCCAGCTCACCGTATGGCAAGGGGTCGGACACCATATATTTT. The chain joins TRBV18 to TRBJ1-3, with D perhaps matching TRBD1 (5 bases). In germline, CDR1 is KGHSH, CDR2 LQKENI. CDR3 length equals 15 residues. The V and J ends lost 3 bases and 8 bases respectively, with 17 bases between them.

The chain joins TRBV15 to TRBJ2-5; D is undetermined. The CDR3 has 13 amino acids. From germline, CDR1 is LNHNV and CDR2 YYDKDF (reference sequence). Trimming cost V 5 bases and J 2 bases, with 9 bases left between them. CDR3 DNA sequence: TGTGCCACCAGCTGGACGGTTCAAGAGACCCAGTACTTC. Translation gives CATSWTVQETQYF.

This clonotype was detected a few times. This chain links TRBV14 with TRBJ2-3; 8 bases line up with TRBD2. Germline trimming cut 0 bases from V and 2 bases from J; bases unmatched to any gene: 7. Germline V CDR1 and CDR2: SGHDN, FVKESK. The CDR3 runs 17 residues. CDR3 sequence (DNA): TGTGCCAGCAGCCAAGATGTGACGGGGGGGCCCACAGATACGCAGTATTTT. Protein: CASSQDVTGGPTDTQYF.

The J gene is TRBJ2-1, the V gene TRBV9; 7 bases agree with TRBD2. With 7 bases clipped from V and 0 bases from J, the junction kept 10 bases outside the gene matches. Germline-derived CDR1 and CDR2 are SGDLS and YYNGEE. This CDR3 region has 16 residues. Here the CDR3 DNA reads TGTGCCAGCGCCCCCCGCTCTAGCGGCTCCTACAATGAGCAGTTCTTC. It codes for CASAPRSSGSYNEQFF.

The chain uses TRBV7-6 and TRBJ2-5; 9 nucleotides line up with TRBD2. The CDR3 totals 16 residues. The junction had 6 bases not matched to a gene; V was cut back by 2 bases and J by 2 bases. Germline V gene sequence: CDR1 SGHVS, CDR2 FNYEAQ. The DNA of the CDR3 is TGTGCCAGCAGCTTAAGGGCGGGGGGGCATCAAGAGACCCAGTACTTC. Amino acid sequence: CASSLRAGGHQETQYF. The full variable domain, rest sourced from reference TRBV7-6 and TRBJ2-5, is GAGVSQSPRYKVTKRGQDVALRCDPISGHVSLYWYRQALGQGPEFLTYFNYEAQQDKSGLPNDRFSAERPEGSISTLTIQRTEQRDSAMYRCASSLRAGGHQETQYFGPGTRLLVL.

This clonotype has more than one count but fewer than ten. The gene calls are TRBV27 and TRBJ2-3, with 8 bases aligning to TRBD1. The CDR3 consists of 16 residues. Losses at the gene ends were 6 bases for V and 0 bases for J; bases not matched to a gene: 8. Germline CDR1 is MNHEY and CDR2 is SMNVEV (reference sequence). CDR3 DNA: TGTGCCAGCAGCCATGACAGGGGATTGAGCACAGATACGCAGTATTTT. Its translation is CASSHDRGLSTDTQYF.

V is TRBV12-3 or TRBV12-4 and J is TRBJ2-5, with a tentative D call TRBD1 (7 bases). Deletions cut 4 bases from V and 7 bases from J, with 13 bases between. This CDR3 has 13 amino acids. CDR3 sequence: CASSSQGGGTQYF. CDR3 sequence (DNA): TGTGCCAGCAGTTCTCAGGGGGGAGGGACCCAGTACTTC.

CDR3 DNA: TGTGCCAGCAGCTGGATAGGCTCAAACATTCAGTACTTC. This codes for CASSWIGSNIQYF. J is TRBJ2-4 and V is TRBV5-4; D unclear. The V gene's germline CDR1 is SGHNT and CDR2 YYREEE (reference sequence). Trimming cost V 3 bases and J 6 bases, with 10 bases left between them. The CDR3 loop spans 13 amino acids.